Listed here is a single T cell receptor gamma chain. Since a much larger clone is just one base distant, this may be a read error. TCRdb reanalysed the RT-PCR reads with CATT. The sample lists about a thousand gamma-chain clones, around 31% occurring once. This sample is drawn from a study of gamma-delta T cells after stem cell transplantation. Germline V gene lookup returns CDR1 GITISATS and CDR2 ISYDGTV (reference sequence). The CDR3 sequence is 13 residues long. The source of this sequence is a human donor. It is not recorded whose cells these are; they may come from a transplant donor. The V gene is given as TRGV9, and no J gene call is available. Input material: gamma-delta T cells. The CDR3 loop is CALWEMRPGKNLF. CDR3 sequence (DNA): TGTGCCTTGTGGGAGATGCGCCCTGGGAAGAACCTCTTT.